This T cell receptor (beta chain) was observed in a study of tumor-infiltrating lymphocytes in primary liver carcinoma. Study summary: Ranging in age from 30 to 69 years, the patients were men and women.

Co-extraction of RNA and DNA was performed on roughly 17-32 mg of unsorted bulk tissue. Study findings and constraints: Pairs comparing tumor with adjacent tissue or blood overlapped less than pairs drawn from tumor regions.

This clonotype appeared a single time. Its cognate antigen is unknown. The CDR3 ends on some other residue instead of the conserved phenylalanine or tryptophan, so this is likely a read error. Synthesis of TCR beta cDNA was carried out from approximately 470 ng total RNA with a constant-region primer. Amplification in three nested multiplex PCR rounds with slightly modified ARM-PCR gave rise to TCR beta libraries. Amplification in the first two PCR rounds was performed using TRBV1-TRBV30 forward primers and a C-beta reverse primer for 10 cycles each. TCRdb re-called the multiplex PCR reads with MiXCR, one entry per CDR3 protein. This sample yields tens of thousands of distinct CDR3 sequences, of which 65% to 80% are seen a single time; just under 20% belongs to the top ten. V lost 6 bases and J 8 bases, leaving 14 bases between the germline ends. The CDR3 loop spans 12 amino acids. In germline, CDR1 is SQVTM, CDR2 ANQGSEA.

The receptor's source is a man between 40 and 49 years old with primary liver carcinoma and hepatitis B virus infection. The chain carries TRBV29-1 and TRBJ2-4; TRBD1 might be the D (6 bases). Sequencing was carried out using liver tumor tissue from sampling region 1. Stated subset: tumor region T1, superior pole. The CDR3 sequence is CSVSQGRDIQYY. The DNA for the CDR3 is TGCAGCGTCTCACAGGGACGAGACATTCAGTACTAC.